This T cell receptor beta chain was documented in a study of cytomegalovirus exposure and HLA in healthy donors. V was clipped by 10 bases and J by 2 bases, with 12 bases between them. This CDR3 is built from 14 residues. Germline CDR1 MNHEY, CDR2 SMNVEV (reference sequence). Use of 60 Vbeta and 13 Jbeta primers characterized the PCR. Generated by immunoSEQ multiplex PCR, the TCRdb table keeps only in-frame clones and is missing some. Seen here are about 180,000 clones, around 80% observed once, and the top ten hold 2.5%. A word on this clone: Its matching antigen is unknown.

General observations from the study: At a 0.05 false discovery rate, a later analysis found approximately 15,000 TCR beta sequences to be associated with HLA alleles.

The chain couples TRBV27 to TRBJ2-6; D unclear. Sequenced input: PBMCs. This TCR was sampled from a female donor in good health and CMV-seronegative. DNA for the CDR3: TGTGCCACCTCGGCAGGCGCTGGGGCCAACGTCCTGACTTTC. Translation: CATSAGAGANVLTF. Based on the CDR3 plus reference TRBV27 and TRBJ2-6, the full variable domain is EAQVTQNPRYLITVTGKKLTVTCSQNMNHEYMSWYRQDPGLGLRQIYYSMNVEVTDKGDVPEGYKVSRKEKRNFPLILESPSPNQTSLYFCATSAGAGANVLTFGAGSRLTVL.